This T cell receptor beta chain was documented in a study of blood T cell repertoires in COVID-19 (dated by TCRdb to 2018 to 2020). The study in broad terms: Collaborator samples came from the United States, Italy and Spain and covered acute and convalescent phases of COVID-19. The material from the prospective study consisted of cDNA or gDNA derived from T cells, B-cell-depleted T cells, or PBMCs. The dataset comprised deeply sampled blood TCRbeta repertoires from subjects exposed to, actively infected with, or recovered from COVID-19. The repertoires were released in a freely available public database meant as a resource for research on the immune response to SARS-CoV-2. The samples were drawn from the first 160 participants of the ongoing ImmuneRACE study and from 1,200 or so subjects provided by 6 global collaborators. Nearly every sample came with metadata listing a de-identified subject ID, COVID-19 status, age in years and sex. Where available, HLA class I and class II types were obtained from metadata supplied by the sample provider rather than from assay-based typing. What the work shows at the level of the full study, not this receptor alone: Clinical and demographic metadata were provided uncurated, with the amount varying by source and participant.

TCRbeta CDR3 regions were amplified from genomic DNA by means of the immunoSEQ Assay, a bias-controlled multiplex PCR. For the original study's pipeline: Within the assay, amplification of reference gene primers was used to estimate how many nucleated cells each sample contained. To quantify the absolute abundance of each unique TCRbeta CDR3 rearrangement, sequence reads were collapsed and filtered. For each sample, productive Simpson clonality was calculated as the square root of Simpson's diversity index across productive rearrangements. TCRdb retrieved this table from immuneACCESS and kept in-frame rearrangements only. Not all clones are present; in checked studies, unresolved V genes account for under half, and no reason is known for the remainder. V and J calls and clone size are those listed in that table; D and trimming were worked out from the DNA. The sample table shows about 380,000 clones, and 88% are seen once. 0.9% to 1.5% of the sample is taken by the ten largest.

The germline V gene (reference sequence) specifies LGHDT as CDR1 and YNNKEL as CDR2. V ends up 3 bases short and J 1 base short, with an unmatched junction base count of 4. The CDR3 covers 16 residues, taking in both the cysteine and the phenylalanine. Just the 48-base CDR3 DNA is kept, in frame starting at base 1. Concerning this clone itself: It lacks a known antigen. No much larger clone exists at a distance of one base, and base qualities are not known.

Enrolling through a virtual design, the prospective study's participants ranged in age from roughly 18 to 95 years and lived across roughly 23 United States geographic areas. Cohort assignment in the prospective study relied on participant-reported clinical history from a screening survey and a study questionnaire. ImmuneRACE Cohort 3 recovered participants were defined by two consecutive negative NP/OP PCR tests, healthcare professional clearance, or symptom resolution. Mobile phlebotomists in the prospective study collected whole blood, serum and a nasopharyngeal or oropharyngeal swab from every participant. Additional blood draws and questionnaires over an approximately 2-month period could optionally be provided by prospective study participants. Prospective study blood samples were shipped either frozen or at room temperature before DNA extraction.

The chain is encoded by TRBV3-1 (or the pseudogene TRBV3-2) joined to TRBJ1-5; TRBD1 lines up with 9 middle nucleotides. The clonotype comes from a woman aged 18-35 years who had recovered from COVID-19. Specimen: PBMCs or T cells enriched from blood (not recorded which). The bases are TGTGCCAGCAGCCACCACGACAGGGGGAGCAATCAGCCCCAGCATTTT. This encodes CASSHHDRGSNQPQHF.